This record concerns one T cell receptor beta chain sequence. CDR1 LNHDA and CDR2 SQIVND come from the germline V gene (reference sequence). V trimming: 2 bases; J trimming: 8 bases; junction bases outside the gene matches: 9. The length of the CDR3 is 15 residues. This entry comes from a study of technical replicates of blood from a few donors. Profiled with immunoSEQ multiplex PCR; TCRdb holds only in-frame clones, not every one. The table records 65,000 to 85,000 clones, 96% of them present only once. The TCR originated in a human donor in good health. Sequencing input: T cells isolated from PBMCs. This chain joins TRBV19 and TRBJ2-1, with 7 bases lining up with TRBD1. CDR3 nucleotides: TGTGCCAGTAGTATACGTCGACAGGGTCACGATGAGCAGTTCTTC. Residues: CASSIRRQGHDEQFF.